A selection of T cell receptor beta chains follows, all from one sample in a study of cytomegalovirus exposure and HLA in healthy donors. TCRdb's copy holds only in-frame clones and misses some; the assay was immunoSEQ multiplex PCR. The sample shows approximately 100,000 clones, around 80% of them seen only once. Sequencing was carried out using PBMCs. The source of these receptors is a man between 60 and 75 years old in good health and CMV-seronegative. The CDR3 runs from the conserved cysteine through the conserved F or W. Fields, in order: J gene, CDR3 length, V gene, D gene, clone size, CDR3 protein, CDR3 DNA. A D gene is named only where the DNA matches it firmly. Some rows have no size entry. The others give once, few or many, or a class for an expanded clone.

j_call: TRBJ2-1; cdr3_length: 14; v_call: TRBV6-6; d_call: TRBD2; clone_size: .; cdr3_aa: CASRGLAGENEQFF; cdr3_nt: TGTGCCAGCAGGGGACTAGCGGGGGAGAATGAGCAGTTCTTC
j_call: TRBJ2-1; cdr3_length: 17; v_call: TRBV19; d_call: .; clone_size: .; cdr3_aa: CASSLGGLSTYYNEQFF; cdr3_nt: TGTGCCAGTAGTCTCGGGGGACTCTCCACCTACTACAATGAGCAGTTCTTC
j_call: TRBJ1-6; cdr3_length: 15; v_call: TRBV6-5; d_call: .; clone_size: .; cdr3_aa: CASSYSQGGNSPLHF; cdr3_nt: TGTGCCAGCAGTTACTCCCAGGGAGGCAATTCACCCCTCCACTTT
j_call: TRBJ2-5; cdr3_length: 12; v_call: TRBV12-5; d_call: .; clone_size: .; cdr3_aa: CASGLVYETQYF; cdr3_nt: TGTGCTAGTGGTTTGGTATATGAGACCCAGTACTTC
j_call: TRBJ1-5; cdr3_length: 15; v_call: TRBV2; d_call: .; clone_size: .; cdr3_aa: CASSDWTDLNQPQHF; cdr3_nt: TGTGCCAGCAGTGATTGGACAGACCTTAATCAGCCCCAGCATTTT
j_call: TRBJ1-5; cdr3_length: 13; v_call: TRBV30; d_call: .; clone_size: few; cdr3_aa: CAWGANSNQPQHF; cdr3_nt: TGTGCTTGGGGGGCAAATAGCAATCAGCCCCAGCATTTT
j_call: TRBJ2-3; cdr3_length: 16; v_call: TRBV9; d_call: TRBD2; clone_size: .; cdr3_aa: CASSGKRGMWTDTQYF; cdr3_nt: TGTGCCAGCAGCGGCAAGCGGGGAATGTGGACAGATACGCAGTATTTT
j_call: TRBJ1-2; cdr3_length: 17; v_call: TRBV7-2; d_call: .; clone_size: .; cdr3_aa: CASSPRNGGTLGYGYTF; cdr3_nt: TGTGCCAGCAGCCCTCGGAATGGAGGGACTTTAGGCTATGGCTACACCTTC
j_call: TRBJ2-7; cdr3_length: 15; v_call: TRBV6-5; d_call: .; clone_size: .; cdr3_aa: CASRIREKPVYEQYF; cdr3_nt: TGTGCCAGCCGGATCCGGGAAAAACCGGTCTACGAGCAGTACTTC
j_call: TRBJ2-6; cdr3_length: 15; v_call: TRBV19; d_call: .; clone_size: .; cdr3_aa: CASTDGNSGANVLTF; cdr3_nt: TGTGCCAGTACGGACGGGAACTCTGGGGCCAACGTCCTGACTTTC
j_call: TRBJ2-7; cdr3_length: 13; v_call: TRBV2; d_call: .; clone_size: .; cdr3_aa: CASSGGLVYEQYF; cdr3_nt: TGTGCCAGCAGTGGAGGACTCGTATACGAGCAGTACTTC
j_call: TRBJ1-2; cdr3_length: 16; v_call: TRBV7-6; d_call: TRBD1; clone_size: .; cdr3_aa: CASSLGQGPQPNGYTF; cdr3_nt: TGTGCCAGCAGCCTCGGACAGGGGCCGCAACCTAATGGCTACACCTTC